The rows below give T cell receptor beta chains drawn from one sample of a study of beta chain features in type 1 diabetes. TCRdb's table, derived via immunoSEQ multiplex PCR, lists solely in-frame clones and lacks some. The sample lists a few hundred thousand clones; about a fifth were seen once. Sequenced: naive CD4+ T cells from blood. These receptors were taken from a woman aged 35 to 49 with type 1 diabetes. Both conserved end residues are part of each CDR3. D genes are given only for firm matches. The size entry is marked missing in some rows and otherwise reads once, few, many or a size class.

clone_size cdr3_length j_call d_call v_call cdr3_nt cdr3_aa
few 12 TRBJ1-5 NA TRBV28 TGTGCCAGCAGCGGGTCGGGGCAGCCCCAGCATTTT CASSGSGQPQHF
NA 16 TRBJ2-1 TRBD2 TRBV7-2 TGTGCCAGCAGCTTCCTGGGAGCGGGAGGGAGTAATGAGCAGTTCTTC CASSFLGAGGSNEQFF
few 11 TRBJ2-2 NA TRBV29-1 TGCAGCGCCAGGGACACCGGGGAGCTGTTTTTT CSARDTGELFF
NA 15 TRBJ1-1 NA TRBV4-3 TGCGCCAGCAGCCAAGAGGGAGGGGTGAACACTGAAGCTTTCTTT CASSQEGGVNTEAFF
few 12 TRBJ1-2 NA TRBV19 TGTGCCAGTAGTTCGGGCGGGTCAGGCTACACCTTC CASSSGGSGYTF
NA 15 TRBJ2-3 NA TRBV5-1 TGCGCCAGCAGCACAGGACGCCTGCGCACAGATACGCAGTATTTT CASSTGRLRTDTQYF
few 15 TRBJ2-5 TRBD1 TRBV7-6 TGTGCCAGCAGCTTAGGGGGGACAGGTCAAGAGACCCAGTACTTC CASSLGGTGQETQYF
NA 15 TRBJ2-6 NA TRBV28 TGTGCCAGCATATTCGGTGGCTCTGGGGCCAACGTCCTGACTTTC CASIFGGSGANVLTF
few 13 TRBJ1-2 NA TRBV29-1 TGCAGCGTTGTCAAGACAGCAATCTATGGCTACACCTTC CSVVKTAIYGYTF
NA 17 TRBJ1-5 NA TRBV14 TGTGCCAGCAGCCCCAACGAACCAGGGGACACTAATCAGCCCCAGCATTTT CASSPNEPGDTNQPQHF
NA 15 TRBJ2-7 NA TRBV7-8 TGTGCCAGCAGCCTCATGGGCGGGGAGGCCTACGAGCAGTACTTC CASSLMGGEAYEQYF
few 16 TRBJ2-1 TRBD1 TRBV4-3 TGCGCCAGCAGCCAAGATCCCCAGCGGACGGACAGGAAGCAGTTCTTC CASSQDPQRTDRKQFF
few 15 TRBJ2-7 TRBD1 TRBV5-4 TGTGCCAGCAGCCGAATACAGGGGGCTAATGGCGAGCAGTACTTC CASSRIQGANGEQYF